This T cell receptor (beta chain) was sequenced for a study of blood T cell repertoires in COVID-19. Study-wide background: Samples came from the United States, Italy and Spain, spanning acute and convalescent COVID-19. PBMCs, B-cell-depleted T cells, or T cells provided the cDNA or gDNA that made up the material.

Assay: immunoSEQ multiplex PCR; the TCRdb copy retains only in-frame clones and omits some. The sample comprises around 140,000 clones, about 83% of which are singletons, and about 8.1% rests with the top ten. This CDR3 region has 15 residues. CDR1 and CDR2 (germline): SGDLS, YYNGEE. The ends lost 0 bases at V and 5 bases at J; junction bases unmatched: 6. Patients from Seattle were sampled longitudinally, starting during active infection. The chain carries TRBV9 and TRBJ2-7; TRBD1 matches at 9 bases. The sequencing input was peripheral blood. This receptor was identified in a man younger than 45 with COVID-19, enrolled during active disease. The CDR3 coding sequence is TGTGCCAGCAGCGTAGAGGGACAGGGAAGCAACGAGCAGTACTTC. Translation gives CASSVEGQGSNEQYF.